Below are 9 T cell receptor beta chains sequenced from a single sample in a study of T cells after yellow fever vaccination. Each CDR3 protein is one row after TCRdb ran MiXCR on the 5' RACE reads. The sample has about 230,000 distinct CDR3 sequences; roughly 6.8% are singletons. The sample here was CD4+ T cells sorted from PBMCs, taken on the day of the yellow fever booster vaccination. Receptors originate from a man aged 25-40 years who received the YFV17D yellow fever vaccine.

This clonotype turned up a few times. The chain employs TRBV5-1 and TRBJ2-5; no firm D call. V was cut by 4 bases and J by 5 bases, with 21 bases left in between. This CDR3 region has 16 residues. CDR1 is SGHRS, CDR2 YFSETQ, per germline. The CDR3 coding sequence is TGCGCCAGCAGCCCCCTCTGGTTGGGCGGCTCGGAGACCCAGTACTTC. Its translation is CASSPLWLGGSETQYF.

This clonotype was counted ten times or more. The rearrangement uses TRBV7-2 and TRBJ2-3, with D uncertain. The V gene's germline CDR1 is SGHTA and CDR2 FQGNSA. The CDR3 spans 13 residues. Trimming took off 3 bases at V and 6 bases at J, with 10 bases between the two ends. CDR3 DNA sequence: TGTGCCAGCAGCTTTGGGATGGCGGATACGCAGTATTTT. Protein product: CASSFGMADTQYF.

The chain combines TRBV23-1 with TRBJ2-7; perhaps TRBD2 as D (5 bases). TRBV23-1 is given ORF status, its function remaining uncertain. The V end lost 8 bases, the J end lost 2 bases, and 10 bases lay between the germline ends. The CDR3 covers 12 residues. CDR3 in amino acids: CASPPGTYEQYF. CDR3 nucleotides: TGCGCCAGCCCGCCGGGAACCTACGAGCAGTACTTC.

This clonotype was detected many times. The chain employs TRBV3-1 and TRBJ1-6; D call uncertain. Germline-derived CDR1 and CDR2 are LGHDT and YNNKEL (reference sequence). Trimming took 0 bases from V and 9 from J, leaving 6 bases between them. The CDR3 contains 13 residues. In DNA form, the CDR3 reads TGTGCCAGCAGCCAAGATCTCGGTTCACCCCTCCACTTT. Translation gives CASSQDLGSPLHF.

The chain joins TRBV15 to TRBJ2-4; the D is unclear. The CDR3 is 12 residues long. Germline V gene lookup returns CDR1 LNHNV and CDR2 YYDKDF (reference sequence). Trimming took 0 bases from V and 10 from J, leaving 7 bases between them. CDR3 sequence (DNA): TGTGCCACCAGCAGAGATAGGGCAATTCAGTACTTC. Translating gives CATSRDRAIQYF. The full variable domain, completed using reference TRBV15 and TRBJ2-4, is DAMVIQNPRYQVTQFGKPVTLSCSQTLNHNVMYWYQQKSSQAPKLLFHYYDKDFNNEADTPDNFQSRRPNTSFCFLDIRSPGLGDTAMYLCATSRDRAIQYFGAGTRLSVL.

This clonotype was picked up many times. This sequence joins TRBV3-1 and TRBJ2-7, with D possibly being TRBD2 (6 bases). The CDR3 contains 14 residues. CDR1 is LGHDT and CDR2 is YNNKEL in the germline V gene (reference sequence). Trimming removed 0 bases at V and 9 bases at J, with 15 bases between. CDR3 residues: CASSQEFFGGWQYF. CDR3 in DNA: TGTGCCAGCAGCCAAGAGTTTTTTGGGGGGTGGCAGTACTTC.

V gene TRBV19 combines with J gene TRBJ2-4, with D possibly TRBD1 on 6 matching bases. The length of the CDR3 is 14 residues. V was shortened by 5 bases and J by 4 bases, with 12 bases between the two germline ends. The germline V gene encodes CDR1 LNHDA and CDR2 SQIVND (reference sequence). The CDR3 DNA sequence: TGTGCCAGTAGTCCACAGGGAAGTAAAAACATTCAGTACTTC. Its translation: CASSPQGSKNIQYF.

This clonotype has a handful of counts. The rearrangement links TRBV11-3 to TRBJ2-5; a possible D gene is TRBD2 (5 bases). Germline CDR1 SGHNT, CDR2 YENEEA. V lost 4 bases to trimming and J lost 5 bases, with 17 bases between them. The CDR3 covers 15 residues. The CDR3 DNA is TGTGCCAGCAGCTCATCCAACGGGGAGTGGGAGACCCAGTACTTC. It yields the protein CASSSSNGEWETQYF.

The sample holds a few counts of this clonotype. The chain is built from TRBV5-4 and TRBJ2-1; D possibly matches TRBD1 or TRBD2 (6 bases each). The CDR3 loop spans 16 amino acids. Germline-derived CDR1 and CDR2 are SGHNT and YYREEE (reference sequence). V lost 0 bases and J 9 bases, leaving 19 bases between the germline ends. The CDR3 coding sequence is TGTGCCAGCAGCTTGGAGACTAGGGGGGAGGCGGGTGAGCAGTTCTTC. Protein: CASSLETRGEAGEQFF.